Each of the 8 T cell receptor beta chains below was sequenced from the same sample in a study of regulatory T cells in long-lasting Graves disease (dated by TCRdb to about 2021). The library was obtained by multiplex PCR. Data came from an Illumina HiSeq 4000. TCR beta libraries were built with iRepertoire HTBI primers and Arm-PCR amplification of CDR3 regions. TCRdb reanalyzed the raw reads on its own, using fastp at Q25 for trimming and MiXCR for clone calling, and kept in-frame beta chains. All rows with the same CDR3 protein become a single entry with the most common DNA and genes. The sample table shows 350,000 to 550,000 distinct CDR3 sequences, and about 15% are seen once. Around a quarter of the sample is taken by the ten largest. According to the study, the label for this sample's time point signals: newly diagnosed GD, antithyroid drugs for less than 3 months. For both TCR sequencing and RNA sequencing, RNA was extracted from PBMCs using TRIzol.

A further study also used this sample, focusing on T cells in Graves' hyperthyroidism and ophthalmopathy.

The material sequenced was peripheral blood mononuclear cells (PBMCs), taken at new diagnosis, from a patient treated with antithyroid drugs. These receptors were obtained from a woman between 18 and 29 years old with Graves disease. Donor details come from another sample of the same person, matched by shared clones.

This clonotype has more than one count but fewer than ten. The chain joins TRBV6-1 to TRBJ1-1; unclear D gene. The germline CDR1 and CDR2 sequences are MNHNS and SASEGT. The CDR3 extends over 12 amino acids. Trimming stripped 5 bases from V and 4 bases from J, with 8 bases between. The DNA for the CDR3 is TGTGCCAGCAGTACCGGACCCACTGAAGCTTTCTTT. Translating it yields CASSTGPTEAFF.

As to this clonotype: A much larger clone differs by one base, so this may be a read error. The chain joins TRBV7-3 to TRBJ2-1, with TRBD2 matching 13 bases. This CDR3 contains 15 residues. Germline lookup yields CDR1 SGHTA and CDR2 FQGTGA. CDR3 sequence reads: CASSRTSGSLVEQSF. CDR3 sequence (DNA): TGTGCCAGCAGCAGGACTAGCGGGAGTTTGGTTGAGCAGTCCTTC.

Comment on this clonotype: A far larger clone is just one base off, so this is likely a read error. V is TRBV20-1 and J is TRBJ2-1, with 13 bases matching TRBD2. Germline V gene data show CDR1 as DFQATT and CDR2 as SNEGSKA (reference sequence). This CDR3 is built from 16 residues. V dropped 4 bases and J dropped 10; count of bases not matched to a gene: 13. CDR3 nucleotides: TGCAGTGCTATAGGACTAGCGGGAGTCTCCTCCTACGAGCAGTTCTTC. Residues: CSAIGLAGVSSYEQFF.

This clonotype was seen many times. The gene calls are TRBV20-1 and TRBJ2-7; D unclear. The V gene's germline CDR1 is DFQATT and CDR2 SNEGSKA (reference sequence). The V gene lost 5 bases and the J gene lost 1 base, with 9 bases spanning the gap. The CDR3 covers 12 residues. As DNA, the CDR3 is TGCAGTGCTTTACAGCTATCCTACGAGCAGTACTTC. It encodes CSALQLSYEQYF.

The sample holds many counts of this clonotype. The DNA for the CDR3 is TGTGCCAGCAGCCGGGCGGTGCGGGGCCCGAAAGGCTACACCTTC. Its translation: CASSRAVRGPKGYTF. The rearrangement uses TRBV27 and TRBJ1-2, with D possibly being TRBD1 (5 bases). The length of the CDR3 is 15 residues. Trimming removed 6 bases from V and 8 bases from J, with 22 bases in between. Germline CDR1 MNHEY, CDR2 SMNVEV (reference sequence).

About this clonotype itself: A much larger clone differs by one base, so this may be a read error. The chain couples TRBV3-1 to TRBJ1-1; possibly TRBD1 for D (5 bases). V dropped 4 bases and J dropped 1 base, with 16 bases sitting between them. The CDR3 has 16 amino acids. Germline assignment: CDR1 LGHDT and CDR2 YNNKEL (reference sequence). CDR3 DNA: TGTGCCAGCAGCCCATACCAGGGACCGGGGAACACTGAAGCTTTCTTT. It translates to CASSPYQGPGNTEAFF.

The V gene is TRBV19, the J gene TRBJ2-1; TRBD2 matches 8 bases. There are 15 residues in the CDR3. Germline-derived CDR1 and CDR2 are LNHDA and SQIVND (reference sequence). Trimming took 2 bases from V and 3 from J; bases not matched to a gene: 3. Written as DNA, the CDR3 is TGTGCCAGTAGTATAAAACTAGCGGACTACAATGAGCAGTTCTTC. This encodes CASSIKLADYNEQFF.

The chain employs TRBV10-3 and TRBJ2-1, with D tentatively TRBD1 or TRBD2 (6 bases each). The CDR3 is 13 residues long. V was clipped by 8 bases and J by 7 bases, with 15 bases between them. CDR1 and CDR2 from the germline V gene are ENHRY and SYGVKD. This CDR3 reads CAIGAEGDNEQFF. For the CDR3, the DNA is TGTGCCATCGGCGCGGAGGGGGATAATGAGCAGTTCTTC.